A single sample is the source of the 4 T cell receptor beta chains below, sequenced in a study of T cells in Graves' hyperthyroidism and ophthalmopathy. Regions amplified from RNA transcripts were the TCR beta CDR3 regions. First-round RT-PCR targeting the TCR CDR3 was performed with the HTBI primer set. Via MiXCR, TCRdb re-called the multiplex PCR reads, giving one row per CDR3 protein. Of more than 450,000 distinct CDR3 sequences listed, 20% are singletons. The sequenced material came from blood. The receptors stem from a man in his forties or fifties with Graves' ophthalmopathy.

This clonotype appeared many times. The chain links TRBV12-3 or TRBV12-4 to TRBJ2-3; D gene uncertain. V dropped 7 bases and J dropped 0 bases, with 11 bases sitting between them. This CDR3 is 14 amino acids long. CDR3 in amino acids: CASISWGSTDTQYF. The DNA of the CDR3 is TGTGCCAGCATTTCGTGGGGAAGCACAGATACGCAGTATTTT.

V gene TRBV20-1 combines with J gene TRBJ1-2, with D maybe TRBD1 (5 bases). Trimming removed 1 base from V and 4 bases from J, with 16 bases in between. Germline V gene data show CDR1 as DFQATT and CDR2 as SNEGSKA (reference sequence). This CDR3 is 15 amino acids long. The CDR3 coding sequence is TGCAGTGCTAGAGGCCACCAGGGTGTCCGCTATGGCTACACCTTC. Residues: CSARGHQGVRYGYTF.

The rearrangement joins TRBV12-3 or TRBV12-4 to TRBJ2-1; 7 positions match TRBD1. The length of the CDR3 is 15 residues. V shed 0 bases, J shed 5 bases, and the junction held 4 bases outside the gene matches. Here the CDR3 DNA reads TGTGCCAGCAGTTTAGCAGGGGGCAGGGACAATGAGCAGTTCTTC. Translation gives CASSLAGGRDNEQFF.

This clonotype was picked up one time. The V call is TRBV12-3 or TRBV12-4, the J call TRBJ2-4, with D uncertain. The CDR3 totals 15 residues. V lost 3 bases and J 6 bases, leaving 15 bases between the germline ends. The CDR3 spells CASSFWGAVGNIQYF. DNA for the CDR3: TGTGCCAGCAGTTTTTGGGGTGCCGTTGGAAACATTCAGTACTTC.